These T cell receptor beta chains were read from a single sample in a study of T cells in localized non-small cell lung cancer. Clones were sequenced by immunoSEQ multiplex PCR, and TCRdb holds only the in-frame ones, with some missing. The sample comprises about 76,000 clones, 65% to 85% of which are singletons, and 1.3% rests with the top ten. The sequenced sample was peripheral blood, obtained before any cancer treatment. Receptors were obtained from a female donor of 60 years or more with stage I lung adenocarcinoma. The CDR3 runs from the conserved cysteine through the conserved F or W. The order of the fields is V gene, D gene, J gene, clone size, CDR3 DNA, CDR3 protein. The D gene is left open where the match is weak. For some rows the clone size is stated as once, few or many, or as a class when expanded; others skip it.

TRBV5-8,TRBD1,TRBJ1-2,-,TGTGCCAGCAGCTTGGATTTCGGACAGGCTAACTATGGCTACACCTTC,CASSLDFGQANYGYTF
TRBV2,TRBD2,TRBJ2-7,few,TGTGCCAGCGGACTAGCGGGAGGCCGCGCCGGGCGCGAGCAGTACTTC,CASGLAGGRAGREQYF
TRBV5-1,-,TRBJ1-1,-,TGCGCCAGCAGCTTGGGGCCGGACAGTCTCTTTACGGTGGCTTTCTTT,CASSLGPDSLFTVAFF
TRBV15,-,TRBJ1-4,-,TGTGCCACCAGCAGAGGAGGGGCCGCTAATGAAAAACTGTTTTTT,CATSRGGAANEKLFF
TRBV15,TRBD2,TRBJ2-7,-,TGTGCCACCAGCAGCGGGACTAGCGGGGGGCCCTACGAGCAGTACTTC,CATSSGTSGGPYEQYF
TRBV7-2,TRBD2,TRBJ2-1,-,TGTGCCAGCAGCTTAGAGGGGACTAGCGGGAGGTTTTTGAATGAGCAGTTCTTC,CASSLEGTSGRFLNEQFF
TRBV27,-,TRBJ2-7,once,TGTGCCAGCAGTCCCCTCCGAGGACACGAAGACGAGCAGTACTTC,CASSPLRGHEDEQYF
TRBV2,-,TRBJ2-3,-,TGTGCCAGCAGTGAATCGGCTAGCGCAGATACGCAGTATTTT,CASSESASADTQYF
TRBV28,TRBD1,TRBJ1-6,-,TGTGCCAGCAACCAACAGGGGGCTGCTTATAATTCACCCCTCCACTTT,CASNQQGAAYNSPLHF
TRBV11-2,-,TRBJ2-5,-,TGTGCCAGCAGCTTAGATCGGGGTTCTGGGACCCAGTACTTC,CASSLDRGSGTQYF
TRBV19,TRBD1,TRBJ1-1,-,TGTGCCAGTAGTACGGACAGGGGGAACACTGAAGCTTTCTTT,CASSTDRGNTEAFF
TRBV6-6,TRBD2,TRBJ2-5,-,TGTGCCAGCAGGACAACTAGCGGGGGGGCTGAGGAGACCCAGTACTTC,CASRTTSGGAEETQYF
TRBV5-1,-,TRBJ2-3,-,TGCGCCAGCAGCTCGGGATTCGGCACAGATACGCAGTATTTT,CASSSGFGTDTQYF
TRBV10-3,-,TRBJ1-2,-,TGTGCCATCAGTGAGGCAGGGCCCCCCTATGGCTACACCTTC,CAISEAGPPYGYTF
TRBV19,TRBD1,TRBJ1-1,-,TGTGCCAGTAGTATTTGGGGGACAGCGAACACTGAAGCTTTCTTT,CASSIWGTANTEAFF
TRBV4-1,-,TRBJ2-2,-,TGCGCCAGCAGCCAAGTTAAGTGGGGACGAGACTTGTCGAACACCGGGGAGCTGTTTTTT,CASSQVKWGRDLSNTGELFF
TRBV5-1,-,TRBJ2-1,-,TGCGCCAGCAGCTTCCCGAAGAACTACAATGAGCAGTTCTTC,CASSFPKNYNEQFF
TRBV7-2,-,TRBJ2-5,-,TGTGCCAGCAGCTTAGGACAGGGAGGCCGGGAGACCCAGTACTTC,CASSLGQGGRETQYF
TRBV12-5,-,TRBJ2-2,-,TGTGCTAGTGGTTTAGACTGGGAAAGGGAGCTGTTTTTT,CASGLDWERELFF
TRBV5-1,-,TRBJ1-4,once,TGCGCCAGCAGCTTGGTTGGGCTCCGCACCGGGGCGCAACTGTTTTTT,CASSLVGLRTGAQLFF
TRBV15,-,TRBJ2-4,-,TGTGCCACCAGTTTGGGTATTCTGGCCAAAAACATTCAGTACTTC,CATSLGILAKNIQYF
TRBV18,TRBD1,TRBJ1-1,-,TGTGCCAGCTCACCACAGAGGGGACAGCAGAACACTGAAGCTTTCTTT,CASSPQRGQQNTEAFF
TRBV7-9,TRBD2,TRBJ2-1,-,TGTGCCAGCAGCTTAAGTGGGGTAGCGGGCGATGAGCAGTTCTTC,CASSLSGVAGDEQFF
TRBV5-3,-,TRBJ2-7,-,TGTGCCAGACTCTACGAGCAGTACTTC,CARLYEQYF
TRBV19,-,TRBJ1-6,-,TGTGCCAGTAGTATAGTGGTGCGCGGTCCTAATTCACCCCTCCACTTT,CASSIVVRGPNSPLHF
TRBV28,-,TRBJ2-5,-,TGTGCCAGCAGTTTGATGGGACGAGTCCAAGAGACCCAGTACTTC,CASSLMGRVQETQYF
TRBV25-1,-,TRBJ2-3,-,TGTGCCAGCAGTGAATGGGAGAAGGACACGCAGTATTTT,CASSEWEKDTQYF
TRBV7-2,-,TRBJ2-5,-,TGTGCCAGCAGCTTAAACGGGGTCCAAGAGACCCAGTACTTC,CASSLNGVQETQYF
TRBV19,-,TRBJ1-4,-,TGTGCCACCAGCACTAGGGTATGGAATGAAAAACTGTTTTTT,CATSTRVWNEKLFF
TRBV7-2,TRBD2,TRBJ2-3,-,TGTGCCAGCAGCTTTCGACTAGCGGGGTCCACAGATACGCAGTATTTT,CASSFRLAGSTDTQYF
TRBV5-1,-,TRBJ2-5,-,TGCGCCAGCAGCTTATATGGTCAGACACAAGAGACCCAGTACTTC,CASSLYGQTQETQYF
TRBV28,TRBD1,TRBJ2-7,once,TGTGCCAGCAGGGGAGAACGGGACAGGGGGCCCTCCTACGAGCAGTACTTC,CASRGERDRGPSYEQYF
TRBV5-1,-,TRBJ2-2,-,TGCGCCAGCAGTTATGCCCAGACTCACACCGGGGAGCTGTTTTTT,CASSYAQTHTGELFF
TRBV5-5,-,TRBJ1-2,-,TGTGCCAGCAGCGGCTTCCCGGGAGCCGATGGCTACACCTTC,CASSGFPGADGYTF
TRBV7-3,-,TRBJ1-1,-,TGTGCCAGCAGGGACAGCAACACTGAAGCTTTCTTT,CASRDSNTEAFF
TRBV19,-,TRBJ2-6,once,TGTGCCAGTAGTATCTCTGGGGCCAACGTCCTGACTTTC,CASSISGANVLTF
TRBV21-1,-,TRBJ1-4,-,TGTGCCAGCAGCAAACCCGGCTCTAAAAAGGAAAAACTGTTTTTT,CASSKPGSKKEKLFF
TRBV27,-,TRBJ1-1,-,TGTGCCAGCAGTCGTACAGGGATCCCGGACACTGAAGCTTTCTTT,CASSRTGIPDTEAFF
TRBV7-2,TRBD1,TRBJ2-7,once,TGTGCCAGCAGCTCGGGACAGGGAGGGGAGCAGTACTTC,CASSSGQGGEQYF
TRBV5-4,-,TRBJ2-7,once,TGTGCCAGCAGCTTGTTTTCTTCCTACGAGCAGTACTTC,CASSLFSSYEQYF
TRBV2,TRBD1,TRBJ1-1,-,TGTGCCAGCAGCCTCGAACAGGGGTCCACTGAAGCTTTCTTT,CASSLEQGSTEAFF
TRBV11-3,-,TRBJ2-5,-,TGTGCCAGCAGCCCTAGAGCAGGGTTAAGGGAGACCCAGTACTTC,CASSPRAGLRETQYF
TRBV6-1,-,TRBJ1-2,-,TGTGCCAGCAGTGAAAGTCCTGACAGGTCTCTAAACTATGGCTACACCTTC,CASSESPDRSLNYGYTF
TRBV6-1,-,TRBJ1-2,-,TGTGCCAGCACCCTAGCCCAGGGCTCTACCCCGTCCTACACCTTC,CASTLAQGSTPSYTF
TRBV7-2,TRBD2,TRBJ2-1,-,TGTGCCAGCAGTCAAGCGGGAAGCTCCTACAATGAGCAGTTCTTC,CASSQAGSSYNEQFF
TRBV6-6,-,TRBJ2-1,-,TGTGCCAGCAGTTACTCGAAGAACTACAATGAGCAGTTCTTC,CASSYSKNYNEQFF
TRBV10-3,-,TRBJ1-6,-,TGTGCCACCGCTCCAGAGGGAAGGGCCTATAATTCACCCCTCCACTTT,CATAPEGRAYNSPLHF
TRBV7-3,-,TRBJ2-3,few,TGTGCCAGCAGCTTAGACCCCCCCGCGGCGAACCTCGGTACGCAGTATTTT,CASSLDPPAANLGTQYF
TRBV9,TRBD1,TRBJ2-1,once,TGTGCCAGCAGCGTAGTGGGGACAGGGAGGTCGAATGAGCAGTTCTTC,CASSVVGTGRSNEQFF
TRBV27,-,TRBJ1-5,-,TGTGCCAGCAGTACCGCCCGGGACGTAAAGAATCAGCCCCAGCATTTT,CASSTARDVKNQPQHF
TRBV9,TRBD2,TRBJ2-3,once,TGTGCCAGCAGCGCGGGACTAGCGGGCCCCGATACGCAGTATTTT,CASSAGLAGPDTQYF
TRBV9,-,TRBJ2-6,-,TGTGCCAGCAGCGCCCCGGGAAAATCTGGGGCCAACGTCCTGACTTTC,CASSAPGKSGANVLTF
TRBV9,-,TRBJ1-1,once,TGTGCCAGCAGCGTAGCTGGGCTCCCAGGGACTGAAGCTTTCTTT,CASSVAGLPGTEAFF
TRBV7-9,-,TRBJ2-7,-,TGTGCCAGCAGTTCCTGGACACACTACGAGCAGTACTTC,CASSSWTHYEQYF
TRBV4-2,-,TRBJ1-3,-,TGTGCCAGCAGCCTAAGCGTGGCCTCTGGAAACACCATATATTTT,CASSLSVASGNTIYF
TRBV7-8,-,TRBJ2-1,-,TGTGCCAGCAGCTTAGCCCAGGCCAATGAGCAGTTCTTC,CASSLAQANEQFF
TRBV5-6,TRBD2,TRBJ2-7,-,TGTGCCAGCAGCCCCGGGGGGTCCTACGAGCAGTACTTC,CASSPGGSYEQYF
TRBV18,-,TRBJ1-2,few,TGTGCCAGCTCACCACCCCCCGGCAGGAGCCTAAAAGCTAACTATGGCTACACCTTC,CASSPPPGRSLKANYGYTF
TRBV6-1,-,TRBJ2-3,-,TGTGCCAGCAGATATGAGGGAGATACGCAGTATTTT,CASRYEGDTQYF